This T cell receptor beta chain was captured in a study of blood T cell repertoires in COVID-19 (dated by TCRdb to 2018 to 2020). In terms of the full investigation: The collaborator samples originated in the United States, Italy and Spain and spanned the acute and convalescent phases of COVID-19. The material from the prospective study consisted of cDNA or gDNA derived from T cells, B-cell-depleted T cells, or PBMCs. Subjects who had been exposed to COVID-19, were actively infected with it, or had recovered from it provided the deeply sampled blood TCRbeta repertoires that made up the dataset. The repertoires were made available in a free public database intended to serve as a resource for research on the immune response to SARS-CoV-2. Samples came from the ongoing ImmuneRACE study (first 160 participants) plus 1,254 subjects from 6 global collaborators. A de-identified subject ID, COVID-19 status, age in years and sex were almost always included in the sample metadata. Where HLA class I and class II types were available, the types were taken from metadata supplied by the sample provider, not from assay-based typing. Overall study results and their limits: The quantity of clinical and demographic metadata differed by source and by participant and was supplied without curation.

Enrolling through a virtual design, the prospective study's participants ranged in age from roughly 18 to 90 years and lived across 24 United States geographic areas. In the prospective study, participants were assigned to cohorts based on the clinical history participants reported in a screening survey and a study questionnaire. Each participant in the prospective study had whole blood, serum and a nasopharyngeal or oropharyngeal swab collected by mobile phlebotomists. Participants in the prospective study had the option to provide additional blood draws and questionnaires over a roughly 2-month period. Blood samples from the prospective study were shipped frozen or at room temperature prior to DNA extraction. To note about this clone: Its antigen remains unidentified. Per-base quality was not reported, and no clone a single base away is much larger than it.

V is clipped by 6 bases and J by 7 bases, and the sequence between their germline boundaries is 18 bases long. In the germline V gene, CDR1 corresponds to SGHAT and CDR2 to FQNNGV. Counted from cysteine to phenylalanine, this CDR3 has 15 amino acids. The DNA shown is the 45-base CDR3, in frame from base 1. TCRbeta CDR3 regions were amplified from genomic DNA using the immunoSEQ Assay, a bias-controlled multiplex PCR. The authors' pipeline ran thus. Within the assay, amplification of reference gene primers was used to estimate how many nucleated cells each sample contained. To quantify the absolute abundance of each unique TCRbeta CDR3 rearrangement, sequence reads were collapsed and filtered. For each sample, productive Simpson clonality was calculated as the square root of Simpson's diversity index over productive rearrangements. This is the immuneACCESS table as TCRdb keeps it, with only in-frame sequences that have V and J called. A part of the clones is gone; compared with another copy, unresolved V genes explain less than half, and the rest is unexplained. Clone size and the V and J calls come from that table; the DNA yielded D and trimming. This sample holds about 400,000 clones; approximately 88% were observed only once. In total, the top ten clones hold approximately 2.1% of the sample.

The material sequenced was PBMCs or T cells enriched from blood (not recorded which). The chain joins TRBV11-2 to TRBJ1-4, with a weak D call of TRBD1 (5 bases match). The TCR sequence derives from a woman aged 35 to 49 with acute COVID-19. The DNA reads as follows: TGTGCCAGCAGACTAGGATCGGGGGTACGTGAAAAACTGTTTTTT. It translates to CASRLGSGVREKLFF.